Each of the 19 T cell receptor beta chains below was sequenced from the same sample in a study of blood T cell repertoires in COVID-19. Some clones are missing from TCRdb's copy, which holds only in-frame ones; the method was immunoSEQ multiplex PCR. This sample yields 300,000 to 350,000 clones, of which around 90% are seen a single time; over 3.5% belongs to the top ten. The sequenced sample consisted of PBMCs or T cells enriched from blood (not recorded which). These receptors all stem from a young woman with acute COVID-19.

The chain has TRBV5-4 and TRBJ2-7; 11 nucleotides align to TRBD2. V shed 1 base and J 6 bases; nucleotides not matched to a gene: 12. Germline V gives CDR1 SGHNT, CDR2 YYREEE (reference sequence). The CDR3 consists of 17 residues. The CDR3, as DNA: TGTGCCAGCAGCTTGATGCTAGCGGGAGGTGTCGGAACCGAGCAGTACTTC. This gives the protein CASSLMLAGGVGTEQYF.

In regard to this clone: The same CDR3 is also encoded by other DNA sequences in this sample. CDR3 DNA: TGTGCCAGCCGCGGGGGCAATCAGCCCCAGCATTTT. Translating it yields CASRGGNQPQHF. The chain recombines TRBV28 with TRBJ1-5; D unclear. Germline V gives CDR1 MDHEN, CDR2 SYDVKM. V lost 8 bases, J lost 2 bases, and 7 bases lay in between. This CDR3 is built from 12 residues.

This sequence joins TRBV30 and TRBJ1-1; D gene ambiguous. The germline gives CDR1 GTSNPN, CDR2 SVGIG (reference sequence). The V end was cut by 4 bases, the J end by 6 bases, with 15 bases between. This CDR3 is built from 13 residues. CDR3 residues: CAWTSGIGPEAFF. CDR3 in DNA: TGTGCCTGGACTTCGGGGATCGGGCCTGAAGCTTTCTTT.

J is TRBJ1-1 and V is TRBV28, with unresolved D. CDR3 length: 10 amino acids. The V end was cut by 8 bases, the J end by 11 bases, with 12 bases between. Germline V gene data show CDR1 as MDHEN and CDR2 as SYDVKM. In nucleotides, the CDR3 is TGTGCCAGCGTCGGGTCATGGGCTTTCTTT. Its translation: CASVGSWAFF.

The chain uses TRBV4-1 and TRBJ1-2, with D tentatively TRBD1 (6 bases). V was cut by 2 bases and J by 13 bases, with 17 bases left in between. CDR1 and CDR2 (germline): MGHRA, YSYEKL. The CDR3 length is 13 residues. DNA for the CDR3: TGCGCCAGCAGCCAATCCGGACAAGGGGGAATCACCTTC. Translation gives CASSQSGQGGITF.

The chain links TRBV27 to TRBJ2-6; 7 bases line up with TRBD1. The ends lost 3 bases at V and 4 bases at J; junction bases unmatched: 12. CDR1 and CDR2 (germline): MNHEY, SMNVEV (reference sequence). The CDR3 is 18 residues long. CDR3 DNA sequence: TGTGCCAGCAGTTTGGTTACAGGGGCCCCCACAGGGGCCAACGTCCTGACTTTC. Amino acid sequence: CASSLVTGAPTGANVLTF.

The chain uses TRBV11-2 and TRBJ2-1; D is perhaps TRBD2 (6 bases). CDR1 is SGHAT and CDR2 is FQNNGV in the germline V gene. The CDR3 contains 14 residues. With 5 bases removed from V and 9 bases from J, the gap between germline ends came to 17 bases. The CDR3 sequence is CASSLTSTAGEQFF. CDR3 nucleotide sequence: TGTGCCAGCAGCCTTACTAGCACGGCGGGTGAGCAGTTCTTC.

J is TRBJ1-5 and V is TRBV28, with a tentative D call TRBD1 (6 bases). Germline lookup yields CDR1 MDHEN and CDR2 SYDVKM. The CDR3 has 14 residues. V was clipped by 3 bases and J by 5 bases, with 11 bases between them. The CDR3 DNA is TGTGCCAGCAGTTTTACAGGGAGGGATCAGCCCCAGCATTTT. As protein: CASSFTGRDQPQHF.

V gene TRBV9 combines with J gene TRBJ1-4; the D gene is possibly TRBD1 (5 bases). V was pared by 0 bases and J by 8 bases, with 14 bases between. Germline V lookup: CDR1 SGDLS, CDR2 YYNGEE. The CDR3 sequence is 15 residues long. The CDR3 DNA reads as TGTGCCAGCAGCGTAGCAACTGCGGGGGGGGAAAAACTGTTTTTT. As protein: CASSVATAGGEKLFF.

V and J are TRBV5-1 and TRBJ1-1, with D perhaps TRBD1 (6 bases). CDR3 length: 14 amino acids. V was trimmed by 3 bases and J by 2 bases, leaving 11 bases between them. Germline-derived CDR1 and CDR2 are SGHRS and YFSETQ. DNA of the CDR3: TGCGCCAGCAGCTCGAAGACAGGAAACACTGAAGCTTTCTTT. Its translation is CASSSKTGNTEAFF.

This chain links TRBV28 with TRBJ1-1; maybe TRBD1 (6 bases). Per germline, CDR1 MDHEN and CDR2 SYDVKM. Trimming took 7 bases from V and 2 from J, leaving 8 bases between them. The length of the CDR3 is 12 residues. This CDR3 reads CASTQGNTEAFF. The CDR3 nucleotides are TGTGCCAGCACACAGGGAAACACTGAAGCTTTCTTT.

This rearrangement joins TRBV7-3 to TRBJ2-1; 8 bases line up with TRBD1. CDR3 length equals 15 residues. Germline V CDR1 and CDR2: SGHTA, FQGTGA. With 4 bases clipped from V and 2 bases from J, the junction kept 4 bases outside the gene matches. CDR3 in amino acids: CASSWGTGTYNEQFF. For the CDR3, the DNA is TGTGCCAGCAGCTGGGGGACAGGTACCTACAATGAGCAGTTCTTC.

The chain has TRBV28 and TRBJ2-7; D might be TRBD1 (6 bases). This CDR3 has 17 residues. CDR1 and CDR2 (germline): MDHEN, SYDVKM. The V end was cut by 9 bases, the J end by 0 bases, with 24 bases between. The CDR3 here is CARRTVKKFNSSYEQYF. CDR3 sequence (DNA): TGTGCCAGGAGGACAGTAAAAAAATTTAATAGCTCCTACGAGCAGTACTTC.

V gene TRBV28 combines with J gene TRBJ1-3; D remains ambiguous. CDR3 size: 13 residues. V dropped 2 bases and J dropped 6 bases, with 8 bases sitting between them. Germline values: CDR1 MDHEN, CDR2 SYDVKM. The CDR3 nucleotides are TGTGCCAGCAGTTTAGGAGCGAAAAACACCATATATTTT. Protein product: CASSLGAKNTIYF.

This chain links TRBV19 with TRBJ2-3, with 7 bases lining up with TRBD2. Losses at the gene ends were 1 base for V and 2 bases for J; bases not matched to a gene: 3. In germline, CDR1 is LNHDA, CDR2 SQIVND (reference sequence). This CDR3 has 15 amino acids. In DNA form, the CDR3 reads TGTGCCAGTAGTATAGGGCTAGCGGACACAGATACGCAGTATTTT. Translated: CASSIGLADTDTQYF. Drawing the rest from reference TRBV19 and TRBJ2-3, the complete variable domain is DGGITQSPKYLFRKEGQNVTLSCEQNLNHDAMYWYRQDPGQGLRLIYYSQIVNDFQKGDIAEGYSVSREKKESFPLTVTSAQKNPTAFYLCASSIGLADTDTQYFGPGTRLTVL.

The chain combines TRBV6-6 with TRBJ2-7, with D perhaps matching TRBD2 (5 bases). CDR3 length: 14 amino acids. Looked up from germline, CDR1 is MNHNY and CDR2 is SVGAGI (reference sequence). V was shortened by 6 bases and J by 5 bases, with 17 bases between the two germline ends. The CDR3 DNA reads TGTGCCAGCAGGTTCTCCGAGGGAATCCACGAGCAGTACTTC. The encoded protein is CASRFSEGIHEQYF.

The chain couples TRBV28 to TRBJ1-6; D is possibly TRBD1 (5 bases). Germline loops: CDR1 MDHEN, CDR2 SYDVKM. The CDR3 length is 16 residues. Trimming cost V 6 bases and J 8 bases, with 20 bases left between them. This CDR3 reads CASSAFGGVHYSPLHF. In DNA form, the CDR3 reads TGTGCCAGCAGCGCTTTCGGGGGAGTCCACTATTCACCCCTCCACTTT.

The J gene is TRBJ2-7, the V gene TRBV28, with D maybe TRBD2 (6 bases). The germline V gene has CDR1 MDHEN and CDR2 SYDVKM. CDR3 length equals 16 residues. The V and J ends lost 4 bases and 0 bases respectively, with 16 bases between them. The CDR3 reads CASSSAEEGSSYEQYF. The CDR3, as DNA: TGTGCCAGCAGTTCCGCCGAGGAGGGAAGCTCCTACGAGCAGTACTTC.

The chain has TRBV28 and TRBJ1-1; maybe TRBD1 (6 bases). The CDR3 sequence is 17 residues long. Trimming stripped 2 bases from V and 3 bases from J, with 19 bases between. Germline V gene lookup returns CDR1 MDHEN and CDR2 SYDVKM. The CDR3, as DNA: TGTGCCAGCAGTTTAATAGGACCCCAGGGGTCCGACACTGAAGCTTTCTTT. Amino acids: CASSLIGPQGSDTEAFF.